The clone carrying this T cell receptor beta chain was recorded many times. Its specificity is not known. This sample stems from a study of T cells in Graves' hyperthyroidism and ophthalmopathy. Study observations and caveats: Most clonotypes expanded in the thyroid (above 0.001) were also present in blood.

Active moderate-to-severe ophthalmopathy, Clinical Activity Score at least 3, NOSPECS at least 4, under 3 months' duration. The study based diagnoses on clinical symptoms, serum thyroxine and TRAb, thyroid ultrasound and orbital computed tomography. 9.5 to 10 ml fresh peripheral blood yielded the PBMCs. The CDR3 has 15 amino acids. The ends were cut back, 1 base at V and 1 base at J, with 10 bases in the middle. CDR1 is LNHDA, CDR2 SQIVND, per germline (reference sequence). Amplification yielded TCR beta CDR3 regions, with RNA transcripts as the source. Primed by the HTBI set, a first-round RT-PCR was run on the TCR CDR3. Via MiXCR, TCRdb re-called the multiplex PCR reads, giving one row per CDR3 protein. The sample contains 640,000 or so distinct CDR3 sequences, roughly 14% of which appear only once.

The source of this sequence is a woman aged 40 to 50 with Graves' ophthalmopathy. The specimen was blood. The rearrangement uses TRBV19 and TRBJ1-1; D possibly corresponds to TRBD1 (5 bases). Here the CDR3 DNA reads TGTGCCAGTAGTATAGCACCGGGGCGGAACACTGAAGCTTTCTTT. As protein: CASSIAPGRNTEAFF.